This record looks at one T cell receptor beta chain sequence and its context. This record belongs to a study of blood T cell repertoires in COVID-19. The germline V gene has CDR1 SEHNR and CDR2 FQNEAQ (reference sequence). This CDR3 is built from 15 residues. V shed 7 bases and J shed 1 base, with 16 bases lying between them. Libraries were prepared by immunoSEQ multiplex PCR; TCRdb keeps only in-frame clonotypes and omits some of them. Of 130,000 to 150,000 clones in the sample, about 87% were seen once. The J gene is TRBJ1-1, the V gene TRBV7-9; D is perhaps TRBD1 (5 bases). This receptor was obtained from a woman aged 45-65 years with acute or convalescent COVID-19. Material for sequencing was peripheral blood. The CDR3 is CASTPGGVGNTEAFF. The CDR3 DNA is TGTGCCAGCACCCCGGGAGGGGTTGGGAACACTGAAGCTTTCTTT.